The entry below gives a single TCR beta chain sequence along with its context. It lacks a known antigen. No qualities accompany the bases; no much larger clone lies one base away. This entry belongs to a study of blood T cell repertoires in COVID-19 (dated by TCRdb to about 2020). Some background on the complete study: The collaborator samples originated in the United States, Italy and Spain and spanned the acute and convalescent phases of COVID-19. HLA class I and class II types, where available, came from metadata supplied by the sample provider rather than from assay-based typing. A freely available public database, intended as a resource for researchers studying the immune response to SARS-CoV-2, is where the repertoires were released. The samples were drawn from the first 160 participants of the ongoing ImmuneRACE study and from more than 1,000 subjects provided by 6 global collaborators. The material from the prospective study consisted of cDNA or gDNA derived from T cells, B-cell-depleted T cells, or PBMCs. The sample metadata nearly always contained a de-identified subject ID, COVID-19 status, age in years and sex. Subjects who had been exposed to COVID-19, were actively infected with it, or had recovered from it provided the deeply sampled blood TCRbeta repertoires that made up the dataset.

TCRbeta CDR3 regions were amplified from genomic DNA by means of the immunoSEQ Assay, a bias-controlled multiplex PCR. The source study handled its data this way. Nucleated cell counts per sample were estimated from amplification of reference gene primers within the assay. Sequence reads were collapsed and filtered to measure the absolute abundance of every unique TCRbeta CDR3 rearrangement. For each sample, productive Simpson clonality was calculated as the square root of Simpson's diversity index across productive rearrangements. Held by TCRdb, this immuneACCESS table contains in-frame sequences only and omits some clones. Under half of the omission traces to an unresolved V gene where checked; the cause of the rest is unknown. From that table come the V and J calls and clone size; the DNA was used to work out D and trimming. The sample table shows about half a million clones, and roughly nine tenths are seen once. 0.9% of the sample is taken by the ten largest.

One collaborating source in Seattle enrolled patients while the patients were actively infected and followed the patients over time throughout the course of disease. Whole blood was collected in K2EDTA tubes by collaborating institutions according to the institutions' own protocols. For TCRbeta analysis, collaborators shipped samples in one of three forms: frozen whole blood, isolated PBMCs, or DNA extracted from either of those sample types. The paper as a whole reports these results and caveats: How much clinical and demographic metadata was included differed by source and by participant, and the metadata was provided uncurated.

The TCR originated in a man younger than 35 with COVID-19, enrolled during active disease. The source material was peripheral blood.

The DNA sequence reads TGTGCCAGCAGCCTCATGCGGGGGGGCCTCGCAGATACGCAGTATTTT. Its translation is CASSLMRGGLADTQYF. The chain links TRBV7-6 with TRBJ2-3; 9 central bases correspond to TRBD2. Trimmed from V: 5 bases; trimmed from J: 4 bases; junction bases lacking a gene match: 10. The germline V gene supplies CDR1 SGHVS and CDR2 FNYEAQ. Measured from the cysteine to the phenylalanine, the CDR3 is 16 residues long. The CDR3 DNA has 48 bases and is translated from base 1.